This TCR beta chain stems from a study of T cells in Graves' hyperthyroidism and ophthalmopathy. The CDR3 runs to 13 residues. V shed 6 bases and J shed 12 bases, with 18 bases lying between them. RNA transcripts served as the template for amplifying TCR beta CDR3 regions. During a first-round RT-PCR of the TCR CDR3, the HTBI primer set was used. TCRdb independently ran MiXCR on the multiplex PCR reads; one entry per CDR3 protein. Of about 350,000 distinct CDR3 sequences in the sample, over 11% are singletons; the top ten hold around 23%. This clonotype has at least ten counts. Its antigen is unidentified. The study, taken as a whole, reports: Ophthalmopathy, which appeared later, was predicted by the model a median around 6.5 months before onset.

Sequenced input: blood. The TCR sequence derives from a woman aged 25 to 39 with Graves' hyperthyroidism. The V call is TRBV12-3 or TRBV12-4, the J call TRBJ2-1; D unresolved. CDR3 sequence (DNA): TGTGCCAGCAGACCGGGCCAAGACTGGCGGCAGTTCTTC. Its translation is CASRPGQDWRQFF.